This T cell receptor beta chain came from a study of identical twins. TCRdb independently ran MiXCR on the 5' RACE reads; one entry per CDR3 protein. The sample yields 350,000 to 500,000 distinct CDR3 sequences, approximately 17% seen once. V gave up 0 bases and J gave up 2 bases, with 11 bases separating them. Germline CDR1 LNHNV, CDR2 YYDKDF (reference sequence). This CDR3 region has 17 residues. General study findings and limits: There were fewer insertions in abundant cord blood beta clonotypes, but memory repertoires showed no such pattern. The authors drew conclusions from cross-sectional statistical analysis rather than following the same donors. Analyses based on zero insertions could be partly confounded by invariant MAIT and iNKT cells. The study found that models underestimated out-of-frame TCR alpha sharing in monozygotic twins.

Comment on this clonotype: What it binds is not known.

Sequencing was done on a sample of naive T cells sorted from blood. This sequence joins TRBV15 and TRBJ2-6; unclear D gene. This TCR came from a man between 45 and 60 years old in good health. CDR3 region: CATSRDLYSPGANVLTF. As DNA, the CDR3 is TGTGCCACCAGCAGAGATTTATACTCCCCTGGGGCCAACGTCCTGACTTTC.